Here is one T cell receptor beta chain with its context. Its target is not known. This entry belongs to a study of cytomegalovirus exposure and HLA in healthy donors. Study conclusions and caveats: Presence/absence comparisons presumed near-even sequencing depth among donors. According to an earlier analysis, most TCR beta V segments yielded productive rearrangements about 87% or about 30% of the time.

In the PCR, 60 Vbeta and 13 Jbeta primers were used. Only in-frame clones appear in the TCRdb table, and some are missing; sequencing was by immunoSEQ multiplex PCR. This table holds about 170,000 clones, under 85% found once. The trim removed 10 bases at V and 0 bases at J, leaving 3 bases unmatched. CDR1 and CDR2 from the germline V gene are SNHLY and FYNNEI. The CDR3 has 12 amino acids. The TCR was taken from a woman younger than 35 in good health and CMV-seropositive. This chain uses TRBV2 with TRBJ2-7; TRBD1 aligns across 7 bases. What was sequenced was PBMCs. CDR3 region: CAIWDSSYEQYF. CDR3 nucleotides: TGTGCCATATGGGACAGCTCCTACGAGCAGTACTTC.